The next 13 T cell receptor beta chains were all read from a single sample in a study of cytomegalovirus exposure and HLA in healthy donors. Use of 60 Vbeta and 13 Jbeta primers characterized the PCR. The table came from immunoSEQ multiplex PCR; TCRdb's copy has only in-frame clones and leaves some out. Among 80,000 to 100,000 clones listed, roughly 71% were seen once. Sequenced material: PBMCs. All receptors come from a woman between 18 and 29 years old in good health and CMV-seropositive.

CDR3 amino acids: CASSLAGGGAETQYF. In DNA, the CDR3 is TGTGCCAGCAGCTTGGCTGGCGGGGGAGCAGAGACCCAGTACTTC. The chain joins TRBV5-4 to TRBJ2-5, with TRBD2 matching 7 bases. Germline CDR1 is SGHNT and CDR2 is YYREEE (reference sequence). The CDR3 runs to 15 residues. The junction had 6 bases not matched to a gene; V was cut back by 0 bases and J by 4 bases.

V gene TRBV25-1 combines with J gene TRBJ1-2; 7 bases line up with TRBD1. This CDR3 spans 14 amino acids. From germline, CDR1 is MGHDK and CDR2 SYGVNS. V dropped 10 bases and J dropped 2; count of bases not matched to a gene: 10. The CDR3 here is CANRDTGVNYGYTF. As DNA, the CDR3 is TGTGCCAATAGGGACACAGGGGTAAACTATGGCTACACCTTC.

The V and J genes are TRBV27 and TRBJ2-1, with D uncertain. Germline V gives CDR1 MNHEY, CDR2 SMNVEV (reference sequence). The CDR3 covers 12 residues. Trimming removed 4 bases from V and 4 bases from J, with 5 bases in between. As DNA, the CDR3 is TGTGCCAGCAGTTCTGTATACAATGAGCAGTTCTTC. This gives the protein CASSSVYNEQFF.

The chain combines TRBV30 with TRBJ1-6; D remains ambiguous. The germline gives CDR1 GTSNPN, CDR2 SVGIG (reference sequence). Trimming took off 2 bases at V and 5 bases at J, with 13 bases between the two ends. This CDR3 spans 15 amino acids. CDR3 protein: CAWSWRKINNSPLHF. Here the CDR3 DNA reads TGTGCCTGGAGTTGGAGGAAAATTAATAATTCACCCCTCCACTTT.

V is TRBV5-6 and J is TRBJ1-1; D might be TRBD1 (6 bases). The CDR3 runs to 12 residues. V was clipped by 3 bases and J by 5 bases, with 8 bases between them. The germline V gene has CDR1 SGHDT and CDR2 YYEEEE. Here the CDR3 reads CASSWGTTEAFF. The CDR3 region has the DNA TGTGCCAGCAGCTGGGGGACAACTGAAGCTTTCTTT.

V is TRBV27 and J is TRBJ2-7; TRBD1 aligns across 7 bases. The germline V gene has CDR1 MNHEY and CDR2 SMNVEV (reference sequence). The CDR3 is 14 residues long. Trimming at V came to 5 bases and at J to 2 bases, leaving 6 bases not matched to a gene. Here the CDR3 reads CASSQTGIPYEQYF. The CDR3 DNA follows: TGTGCCAGCAGTCAGACAGGGATACCCTACGAGCAGTACTTC.

This clone was picked up a small number of times. The chain links TRBV4-2 to TRBJ2-2; D remains ambiguous. Between the trimmed V and J ends, which lost 1 base and 3 bases, there was a span of 12 bases. CDR1 is LGHNA, CDR2 YNFKEQ, per germline. This CDR3 comprises 16 residues. DNA for the CDR3: TGTGCCAGCAGCCAAGCGGCCGGGTCGGACACCGGGGAGCTGTTTTTT. Translated, it gives CASSQAAGSDTGELFF.

This chain links TRBV9 with TRBJ1-2, with D unresolved. CDR1 is SGDLS, CDR2 YYNGEE, per germline. CDR3 length: 15 residues. With 3 bases removed from V and 5 bases from J, the gap between germline ends came to 17 bases. The CDR3 loop is CASSARLAAGYGYTF. CDR3 in DNA: TGTGCCAGCAGCGCCCGATTGGCGGCGGGGTATGGCTACACCTTC. Looking up the rest from reference TRBV9 and TRBJ1-2 gives the full variable domain: DSGVTQTPKHLITATGQRVTLRCSPRSGDLSVYWYQQSLDQGLQFLIQYYNGEERAKGNILERFSAQQFPDLHSELNLSSLELGDSALYFCASSARLAAGYGYTFGSGTRLTVV.

The chain is built from TRBV9 and TRBJ2-7, with TRBD1 matching 8 bases. The V gene end was trimmed by 4 bases and the J gene end by 5 bases; junction bases not matched to a gene: 5. CDR1 and CDR2 from the germline V gene are SGDLS and YYNGEE. The CDR3 is 13 amino acids. The CDR3 region is CASSSDRGHEQYF. CDR3 nucleotides: TGTGCCAGCAGCTCCGACAGGGGACACGAGCAGTACTTC.

The V gene is TRBV27, the J gene TRBJ1-4, with D perhaps matching TRBD1 (6 bases). Germline values: CDR1 MNHEY, CDR2 SMNVEV (reference sequence). V gave up 5 bases and J gave up 4 bases, with 11 bases separating them. There are 14 residues in the CDR3. The CDR3: CASSIQGYNEKLFF. The CDR3 DNA sequence: TGTGCCAGCAGTATACAGGGCTATAATGAAAAACTGTTTTTT.

This rearrangement joins TRBV15 to TRBJ2-3; 9 nucleotides agree with TRBD1. The V and J ends lost 7 bases and 7 bases, in that order; junction bases with no gene match: 12. Germline loops: CDR1 LNHNV, CDR2 YYDKDF (reference sequence). The CDR3 has 15 residues. CDR3 loop: CATNPGQGPIYTQYF. For the CDR3, the DNA is TGTGCCACCAATCCGGGACAGGGTCCGATTTATACGCAGTATTTT.

A note on this clone: The junction and the germline gene differ at one end; a read error may be behind it. V gene TRBV7-9 combines with J gene TRBJ2-7; TRBD1 matches 7 bases. The germline V gene has CDR1 SEHNR and CDR2 FQNEAQ (reference sequence). This CDR3 comprises 12 residues. The CDR3 is CASSLEGAGINF. In nucleotides, the CDR3 is TGTGCCAGCAGCTTAGAGGGGGCAGGGATCAACTTC.

This clone was seen more than once but under ten times. This chain's CDR3 is CASSGTGGNTEAFF. DNA for the CDR3: TGTGCCAGCAGCGGGACAGGGGGCAACACTGAAGCTTTCTTT. The chain joins TRBV5-6 to TRBJ1-1, with 12 bases identical to TRBD1. This CDR3 is 14 amino acids long. The V gene's germline CDR1 is SGHDT and CDR2 YYEEEE. V shed 4 bases and J 2 bases; nucleotides not matched to a gene: 0.